These T cell receptor beta chains were read from a single sample in a study of blood T cells in healthy people across ages. TCRdb fed the 5' RACE reads into MiXCR, producing one record per CDR3 protein. The sample includes 1 million to 1.2 million distinct CDR3 sequences, 30% to 40% of them seen just once. The sequenced sample consisted of blood. The source is a man younger than 35 in good health. The CDR3 runs from the conserved cysteine through the conserved F or W. Fields, in order: CDR3 length, V gene, CDR3 protein.

cdr3_length: 16
v_call: TRBV4-2
cdr3_aa: CASSQEYVMRGQGYTF

cdr3_length: 16
v_call: TRBV7-2
cdr3_aa: CASSLEGGSIGSPLHF

cdr3_length: 15
v_call: TRBV5-1
cdr3_aa: CASSLDRAENNEQFF

cdr3_length: 11
v_call: TRBV6-2/TRBV6-3
cdr3_aa: CASKTESTQYF

cdr3_length: 14
v_call: TRBV5-4
cdr3_aa: CASSSPTVNTEAFF

cdr3_length: 14
v_call: TRBV6-6
cdr3_aa: CADRPGTAEETQYF

cdr3_length: 13
v_call: TRBV7-9
cdr3_aa: CASSTGNTDTQYF

cdr3_length: 12
v_call: TRBV10-3
cdr3_aa: CAISEDPEKLFF

cdr3_length: 15
v_call: TRBV20-1
cdr3_aa: CSALGTDGSNQPQHF

cdr3_length: 15
v_call: TRBV6-5
cdr3_aa: CASSPSEGKKNEQFF

cdr3_length: 11
v_call: TRBV5-1
cdr3_aa: CASRGADTQYF

cdr3_length: 14
v_call: TRBV15
cdr3_aa: CATSRDRTANGYTF

cdr3_length: 18
v_call: TRBV24-1
cdr3_aa: CATSDLPLGQPPSYEQYF

cdr3_length: 15
v_call: TRBV7-2
cdr3_aa: CASSEGGWSNEKLFF

cdr3_length: 13
v_call: TRBV9
cdr3_aa: CASSAPAGDTQYF

cdr3_length: 16
v_call: TRBV3-1
cdr3_aa: CAGSQDLSRGSHGYTF

cdr3_length: 15
v_call: TRBV5-1
cdr3_aa: CASRVTGGSADTQCF

cdr3_length: 17
v_call: TRBV9
cdr3_aa: CASSPTGIQGYNSPLHF

cdr3_length: 11
v_call: TRBV10-3
cdr3_aa: CASSEEYEQYF

cdr3_length: 15
v_call: TRBV7-2
cdr3_aa: CASSLVLGWDSPLHF

cdr3_length: 13
v_call: TRBV7-2
cdr3_aa: CASSLVVYQPQHF

cdr3_length: 16
v_call: TRBV14
cdr3_aa: CASSQDGTGYGDTQYF

cdr3_length: 12
v_call: TRBV20-1
cdr3_aa: CSARVGDNAQFF

cdr3_length: 14
v_call: TRBV6-2/TRBV6-3
cdr3_aa: CASSPNNLLHEQFF

cdr3_length: 16
v_call: TRBV20-1
cdr3_aa: CSAREGVGRYNSPLHF

cdr3_length: 14
v_call: TRBV5-1
cdr3_aa: CASSLSLGTYEQYF